The next 18 T cell receptor beta chains were all read from a single sample in a study of T cells in Graves' hyperthyroidism and ophthalmopathy. From RNA transcripts, TCR beta CDR3 regions were amplified. First-round RT-PCR of the TCR CDR3 relied on the HTBI primer set. TCRdb passed the multiplex PCR reads through MiXCR, listing each CDR3 protein once. The table lists 480,000 or so distinct CDR3 sequences, approximately 15% of them singletons. The sequenced sample consisted of blood. These receptors came from a woman under 30 with Graves' hyperthyroidism.

This clonotype was found many times. V gene TRBV7-9 combines with J gene TRBJ2-1; tentatively, D is TRBD2 (6 bases). V shed 0 bases and J shed 9 bases, with 21 bases lying between them. CDR3 length: 17 residues. Germline CDR1 SEHNR, CDR2 FQNEAQ (reference sequence). The CDR3 loop is CASSLAVLPGVGIEQFF. The CDR3 DNA reads TGTGCCAGCAGCTTAGCGGTCCTACCGGGAGTGGGGATTGAGCAGTTCTTC.

This clonotype was recorded many times. This rearrangement joins TRBV11-2 to TRBJ2-5; D ambiguous. Germline V lookup: CDR1 SGHAT, CDR2 FQNNGV. With 4 bases removed from V and 5 bases from J, the gap between germline ends came to 8 bases. The CDR3 contains 12 residues. CDR3 sequence: CASSSIQETQYF. The CDR3 DNA is TGTGCCAGCAGCTCGATCCAGGAGACCCAGTACTTC.

Many counts were recorded for this clonotype. The chain links TRBV10-3 to TRBJ1-2; D is possibly TRBD1 (6 bases). Germline V gene lookup returns CDR1 ENHRY and CDR2 SYGVKD. V lost 7 bases and J lost 2, with 11 bases in between. The CDR3 consists of 13 residues. The CDR3, as DNA: TGTGCCATCAAACCGGACAGAAACTATGGCTACACCTTC. Translating it yields CAIKPDRNYGYTF.

CDR3 sequence: CAIARLISEPQHF. CDR3 DNA sequence: TGTGCCATCGCGCGCCTCATTTCAGAGCCCCAGCATTTT. The V gene is TRBV6-1, the J gene TRBJ1-5; no reliable D call. The CDR3 has 13 amino acids. Trimming stripped 10 bases from V and 8 bases from J, with 18 bases between. In germline, CDR1 is MNHNS, CDR2 SASEGT.

This clonotype has at least ten counts. V usage is TRBV27 and J usage is TRBJ1-2, with 10 bases aligning to TRBD1. Trimming took 4 bases from V and 6 from J; bases not matched to a gene: 5. This CDR3 has 14 amino acids. Germline V gene lookup returns CDR1 MNHEY and CDR2 SMNVEV (reference sequence). The CDR3, as DNA: TGTGCCAGCAGTTCGGGACAGGGGATTCATGGCTACACCTTC. Its protein is CASSSGQGIHGYTF.

This clonotype has a count of ten or more. The J gene is TRBJ1-1, the V gene TRBV11-2; 10 nucleotides align to TRBD1. The CDR3 has 21 amino acids. Trimming at V came to 2 bases and at J to 6 bases, leaving 24 bases not matched to a gene. Germline loops: CDR1 SGHAT, CDR2 FQNNGV. The CDR3 reads CASSLKGMLVPRDRGGPEAFF. The CDR3 DNA is TGTGCCAGCAGCTTAAAAGGCATGCTGGTACCTCGGGACAGGGGTGGCCCTGAAGCTTTCTTT.

In its sample, this clonotype was seen many times. V gene TRBV30 combines with J gene TRBJ1-6, with D perhaps matching TRBD1 (6 bases). Per germline, CDR1 GTSNPN and CDR2 SVGIG (reference sequence). Trimming shortened V by 3 bases and J by 10 bases, and 16 bases separated the two germline ends. This CDR3 contains 14 residues. CDR3 in DNA: TGTGCCTGGAGACCACAGGGTACGAACTCACCCCTCCACTTT. It translates to CAWRPQGTNSPLHF.

The table lists this clonotype with many counts. The rearrangement uses TRBV29-1 and TRBJ2-3; tentatively, D is TRBD1 (6 bases). CDR3 length: 14 residues. Per germline, CDR1 SQVTM and CDR2 ANQGSEA. V lost 6 bases, J lost 0 bases, and 13 bases lay in between. CDR3 nucleotides: TGCAGCGTCGGGCCACAGGGTAGCACAGATACGCAGTATTTT. Translating gives CSVGPQGSTDTQYF.

This clonotype was observed many times. The chain employs TRBV12-3 or TRBV12-4 and TRBJ2-5; TRBD2 matches at 7 bases. The V and J ends lost 7 bases and 5 bases, in that order; junction bases with no gene match: 7. The CDR3 runs 13 residues. CDR3: CASTPAGGETQYF. The CDR3 coding sequence is TGTGCCAGCACCCCAGCCGGGGGGGAGACCCAGTACTTC.

This clonotype was seen more than once but under ten times. V gene TRBV6-1 combines with J gene TRBJ1-2; the D gene is possibly TRBD1 (5 bases). With 2 bases removed from V and 8 bases from J, the gap between germline ends came to 18 bases. The germline V gene encodes CDR1 MNHNS and CDR2 SASEGT. The length of the CDR3 is 15 residues. Here the CDR3 reads CASSEPRAGGYGYTF. The CDR3 nucleotides read TGTGCCAGCAGTGAACCCCGGGCCGGGGGGTACGGCTACACCTTC.

This clonotype was counted ten times or more. This chain links TRBV19 with TRBJ1-1, with D uncertain. The CDR3 covers 13 residues. Germline loops: CDR1 LNHDA, CDR2 SQIVND (reference sequence). Trimming stripped 3 bases from V and 7 bases from J, with 12 bases between. The CDR3: CASSIRSTVEAFF. CDR3 nucleotides: TGTGCCAGTAGTATTCGTTCCACAGTTGAAGCTTTCTTT.

This clonotype was recorded many times. J is TRBJ1-1 and V is TRBV27, with D uncertain. Germline V gives CDR1 MNHEY, CDR2 SMNVEV (reference sequence). V lost 6 bases and J 3 bases, leaving 14 bases between the germline ends. This CDR3 contains 14 residues. CDR3 region: CASRPFHVDTEAFF. The CDR3 DNA follows: TGTGCCAGCAGACCCTTTCACGTGGACACTGAAGCTTTCTTT.

In its sample, this clonotype was seen many times. The J gene is TRBJ1-1, the V gene TRBV12-3 or TRBV12-4; 10 nucleotides agree with TRBD1. The CDR3 loop spans 15 amino acids. J gave up 5 bases and V 6 bases, and 9 bases lay outside the gene matches. The DNA for the CDR3 is TGTGCCAGCAGCCAAAGACAGGGGGCAGGAACTGAAGCTTTCTTT. Residues: CASSQRQGAGTEAFF.

The V and J genes are TRBV25-1 and TRBJ2-5; D might be TRBD2 (5 bases). The CDR3 covers 16 residues. From germline, CDR1 is MGHDK and CDR2 SYGVNS. V lost 2 bases to trimming and J lost 5 bases, with 18 bases between them. The CDR3 is CASSEQKFGRGETQYF. The CDR3, as DNA: TGTGCCAGCAGTGAACAAAAGTTTGGGCGCGGGGAGACCCAGTACTTC.

A few counts support this clonotype. This chain links TRBV27 with TRBJ2-1; 9 positions match TRBD2. V dropped 6 bases and J dropped 4; count of bases not matched to a gene: 4. The CDR3 consists of 14 residues. Germline lookup yields CDR1 MNHEY and CDR2 SMNVEV (reference sequence). CDR3 sequence: CASRTSGEYNEQFF. In DNA form, the CDR3 reads TGTGCCAGCAGGACTAGCGGAGAGTACAATGAGCAGTTCTTC.

At least ten counts were recorded for this clonotype. The CDR3: CATSGPPGQGARRDYNEQFF. CDR3 coding DNA: TGTGCCACCAGTGGACCTCCGGGACAGGGGGCTCGTCGGGACTACAATGAGCAGTTCTTC. The gene calls are TRBV24-1 and TRBJ2-1; TRBD1 matches 12 bases. This CDR3 is 20 amino acids long. Germline-derived CDR1 and CDR2 are KGHDR and SFDVKD. J gave up 3 bases and V 5 bases, and 16 bases lay outside the gene matches.

This clonotype was seen a handful of times. The chain links TRBV24-1 to TRBJ2-1, with TRBD2 identical over 11 bases. CDR1 is KGHDR, CDR2 SFDVKD, per germline. The CDR3 consists of 16 residues. Trimming at V came to 3 bases and at J to 5 bases, leaving 5 bases not matched to a gene. Written as DNA, the CDR3 is TGTGCCACCAGTGATGCCCTAGCGGGAGGTAACAATGAGCAGTTCTTC. Translation gives CATSDALAGGNNEQFF.

This clonotype was counted many times. This sequence joins TRBV20-1 and TRBJ2-1; D unclear. CDR1 is DFQATT and CDR2 is SNEGSKA in the germline V gene (reference sequence). V was shortened by 0 bases and J by 3 bases, with 12 bases between the two germline ends. The CDR3 spans 15 residues. The CDR3 DNA follows: TGCAGTGCTAGAGATACGGTTCTGGACTACAATGAGCAGTTCTTC. Amino acid sequence: CSARDTVLDYNEQFF.